This TCR beta chain was sequenced during a study of blood T cell repertoires in COVID-19. Study at large: From T cells, B-cell-depleted T cells, or PBMCs came the material, which was cDNA or gDNA.

Participants came from under 30 US areas, aged roughly 18 to 89 years. Symptom resolution, clearance, or two negative PCRs marked donors in Cohort 3 as recovered. Per the original methods: By means of reference gene primer amplification, nucleated cell counts were estimated. Sequencing used immunoSEQ multiplex PCR; TCRdb keeps in-frame clones, though not all of them. That table supplies the V and J calls and clone size; D and trimming were determined from the DNA. The profile shows a few hundred thousand clones, about 88% of them singletons. V lost 2 bases and J lost 0; bases outside the gene matches: 5. This CDR3 region has 17 residues. The germline V gene has CDR1 SGHTS and CDR2 YDEGEE.

Sequencing input: PBMCs or T cells enriched from blood (not recorded which). V is TRBV5-8 and J is TRBJ2-6, with 7 bases fitting TRBD1. The sequence came from a woman aged 45 to 65 who had recovered from COVID-19. For the CDR3, the DNA is TGTGCCAGCAGCTTTGACTGGACAGGCTCTGGGGCCAACGTCCTGACTTTC. Protein sequence: CASSFDWTGSGANVLTF.